The rows below give T cell receptor beta chains drawn from one sample of a study of identical twins. Each CDR3 protein gets one entry after TCRdb re-called the 5' RACE reads with MiXCR. Of some 270,000 distinct CDR3 sequences in the sample, about 8% were seen once. These same data were also listed under a study on yellow fever vaccine responses in identical twins.

Material for sequencing was CD8+ T cells sorted from blood. The receptors shown here come from a woman between 18 and 29 years old in good health. Each CDR3 is given with its conserved first and last residue. A D gene is named only where the DNA matches it firmly. Only part of the rows carry a size: once, few, many, or a class if the clone is expanded.

v_call,d_call,j_call,clone_size,cdr3_aa,cdr3_nt
TRBV7-7,TRBD2,TRBJ2-1,NA,CASSLDSGSYNEQFF,TGTGCTAGCAGCTTAGATAGCGGGTCCTACAATGAGCAGTTCTTC
TRBV4-1,NA,TRBJ1-5,many,CASSQDTGSNQPQHF,TGCGCCAGCAGCCAGGACACAGGGTCCAATCAGCCCCAGCATTTT
TRBV14,TRBD1,TRBJ2-7,NA,CASSLKQGNEQYF,TGTGCCAGCAGCCTAAAACAGGGGAACGAGCAGTACTTC
TRBV7-9,TRBD1,TRBJ1-6,NA,CASSGTGENSPLHF,TGTGCCAGCAGCGGGACAGGGGAGAATTCACCCCTCCACTTT
TRBV29-1,NA,TRBJ2-2,many,CSVPITGNTGELFF,TGCAGCGTCCCAATAACAGGGAACACCGGGGAGCTGTTTTTT
TRBV28,NA,TRBJ1-3,many,CASSPAGESSGNTIYF,TGTGCCAGCAGCCCTGCGGGGGAGAGCTCTGGAAACACCATATATTTT
TRBV7-8,TRBD2,TRBJ2-3,few,CASSLGASGSSTDTQYF,TGTGCCAGCAGCTTAGGGGCCAGCGGGAGTAGCACAGATACGCAGTATTTT
TRBV5-6,TRBD2,TRBJ2-5,many,CASSFRVAGRKETQYF,TGTGCCAGCAGCTTCCGGGTAGCGGGCCGAAAAGAGACCCAGTACTTC
TRBV27,NA,TRBJ2-3,NA,CASSLWGRPDTQYF,TGTGCCAGCAGTTTATGGGGTCGACCAGATACGCAGTATTTT
TRBV29-1,NA,TRBJ2-3,many,CSVLGGAGDTQYF,TGCAGCGTTCTAGGGGGCGCGGGGGATACGCAGTATTTT
TRBV7-9,TRBD2,TRBJ2-3,few,CASSSRTSGSTDTQYF,TGTGCCAGCAGCTCTCGGACTAGCGGTAGCACAGATACGCAGTATTTT
TRBV7-2,TRBD2,TRBJ2-2,NA,CASSLPGLAGGPVSGELFF,TGTGCCAGCAGCTTACCGGGACTAGCGGGGGGCCCAGTGTCCGGGGAGCTGTTTTTT
TRBV9,NA,TRBJ2-7,many,CASSPGVAYEQYF,TGTGCCAGCAGCCCCGGGGTAGCCTACGAGCAGTACTTC
TRBV11-2,TRBD2,TRBJ2-7,few,CASSLVSWTSGTYFYEQYF,TGTGCCAGCAGCTTAGTGTCGTGGACTAGCGGGACGTACTTCTACGAGCAGTACTTC
TRBV4-2,TRBD1,TRBJ2-7,few,CASSPGGGGGEQYF,TGTGCCAGCAGCCCAGGGGGCGGTGGTGGGGAGCAGTACTTC
TRBV6-2/TRBV6-3,TRBD2,TRBJ2-1,NA,CASSRGTTHYNEQFF,TGTGCCAGCAGTCGCGGGACTACCCACTACAATGAGCAGTTCTTC
TRBV4-3,NA,TRBJ2-7,few,CASSQVWGGGYEQYF,TGCGCCAGCAGCCAAGTATGGGGTGGGGGCTACGAGCAGTACTTC